The 5 T cell receptor beta chains presented below share a single source sample, sequenced in a study of blood T cells in healthy people across ages. It was with a sample-barcoded 5' primer and a J-beta primer mix that a second PCR of roughly 7 to 12 cycles was run. TCRdb reprocessed the 5' RACE reads with MiXCR, giving one entry per CDR3 protein. Of over 1,500,000 distinct CDR3 sequences listed, less than 50% were seen once; the top ten hold around 2.1%. Sequencing was done on a sample of blood. All receptors come from a woman between 40 and 55 years old in good health.

The chain recombines TRBV28 with TRBJ2-7; D uncertain. From germline, CDR1 is MDHEN and CDR2 SYDVKM. The V end lost 6 bases, the J end lost 0 bases, and 9 bases lay between the germline ends. This CDR3 is built from 13 residues. The CDR3 is CASSRRNSYEQYF. The DNA of the CDR3 is TGTGCCAGCAGCCGCAGGAACTCCTACGAGCAGTACTTC.

In its sample, this clonotype was seen a few times. The chain uses TRBV3-1 and TRBJ2-4, with 8 bases identical to TRBD1. With V trimmed by 3 bases and J by 2 bases, 6 bases remained unmatched. Germline CDR1 and CDR2: LGHDT and YNNKEL (reference sequence). This CDR3 region has 16 residues. CDR3 DNA: TGTGCCAGCAGCCAGACAGGGGAAGGAACCAAAAACATTCAGTACTTC. It codes for CASSQTGEGTKNIQYF. The full variable domain, with the rest looked up from reference TRBV3-1 and TRBJ2-4, is DTAVSQTPKYLVTQMGNDKSIKCEQNLGHDTMYWYKQDSKKFLKIMFSYNNKELIINETVPNRFSPKSPDKAHLNLHINSLELGDSAVYFCASSQTGEGTKNIQYFGAGTRLSVL.

The table lists this clonotype with a count of one. V gene TRBV7-9 combines with J gene TRBJ2-1; a weak D match, TRBD1 (7 bases). The ends were cut back, 5 bases at V and 7 bases at J, with 21 bases in the middle. The CDR3 extends over 16 amino acids. CDR1 and CDR2 (germline): SEHNR, FQNEAQ (reference sequence). The CDR3 bases are TGTGCCAGCAGCCTATATACCCTGACAGGGAGGAATGAGCAGTTCTTC. It specifies CASSLYTLTGRNEQFF.

This clonotype has only a few counts. The rearrangement links TRBV27 to TRBJ1-5; TRBD1 is a possible D gene (5 bases). The CDR3 totals 14 residues. Germline values: CDR1 MNHEY, CDR2 SMNVEV (reference sequence). V shed 5 bases and J shed 2 bases, with 10 bases lying between them. CDR3 nucleotides: TGTGCCAGCAGTGTAACCAGGGGCAATCAGCCCCAGCATTTT. It translates to CASSVTRGNQPQHF.

This chain links TRBV5-1 with TRBJ1-6, with a weak D call TRBD1 (5 bases). CDR1 is SGHRS, CDR2 YFSETQ, per germline. The V gene lost 4 bases and the J gene lost 7 bases, with 18 bases spanning the gap. The CDR3 is 16 amino acids. The CDR3 reads CASSPNDGGYNSPLHF. CDR3 nucleotide sequence: TGCGCCAGCAGCCCAAATGACGGGGGTTACAATTCACCCCTCCACTTT.